This T cell receptor (beta chain) was identified in a study of blood T cell repertoires in COVID-19. Study at large: The United States, Italy and Spain provided the acute and convalescent COVID-19 samples. PBMCs, B-cell-depleted T cells, or T cells were the source of the cDNA or gDNA that made up the material.

Per germline, CDR1 KGHSH and CDR2 LQKENI. The length of the CDR3 is 15 residues. Trimming took 0 bases from V and 5 from J, leaving 10 bases between them. Using immunoSEQ multiplex PCR, the repertoire was profiled, and TCRdb retains in-frame clones only, with some absent. The profile shows just over 250,000 clones, more than 90% of them singletons. The chain links TRBV18 to TRBJ2-2; weak D call: TRBD1 (5 bases). The TCR was taken from a person under 35 with COVID-19, enrolled during active disease. Sequencing was done on a sample of peripheral blood. The CDR3 DNA follows: TGTGCCAGCTCACCACCGGCAGGGCCAACCGGGGAGCTGTTTTTT. Protein sequence: CASSPPAGPTGELFF. The whole variable domain, remainder taken from reference TRBV18 and TRBJ2-2, is NAGVMQNPRHLVRRRGQEARLRCSPMKGHSHVYWYRQLPEEGLKFMVYLQKENIIDESGMPKERFSAEFPKEGPSILRIQQVVRGDSAAYFCASSPPAGPTGELFFGEGSRLTVL.